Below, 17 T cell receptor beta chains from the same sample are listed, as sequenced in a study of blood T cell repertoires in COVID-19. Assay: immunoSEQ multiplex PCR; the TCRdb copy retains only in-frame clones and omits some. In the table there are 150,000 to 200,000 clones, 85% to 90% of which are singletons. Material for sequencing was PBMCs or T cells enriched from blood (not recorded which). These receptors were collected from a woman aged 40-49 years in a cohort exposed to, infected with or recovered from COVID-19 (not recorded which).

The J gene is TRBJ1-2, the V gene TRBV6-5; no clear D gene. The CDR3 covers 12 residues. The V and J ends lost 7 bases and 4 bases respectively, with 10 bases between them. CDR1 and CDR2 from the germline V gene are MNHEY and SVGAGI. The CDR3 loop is CASTEATYGYTF. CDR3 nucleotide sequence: TGTGCCAGCACCGAGGCGACCTATGGCTACACCTTC.

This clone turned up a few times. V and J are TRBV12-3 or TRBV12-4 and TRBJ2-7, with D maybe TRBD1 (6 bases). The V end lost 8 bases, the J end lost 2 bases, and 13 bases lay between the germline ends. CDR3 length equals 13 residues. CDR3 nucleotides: TGTGCCAGCGCCGGGACACACCCCTACGAGCAGTACTTC. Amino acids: CASAGTHPYEQYF.

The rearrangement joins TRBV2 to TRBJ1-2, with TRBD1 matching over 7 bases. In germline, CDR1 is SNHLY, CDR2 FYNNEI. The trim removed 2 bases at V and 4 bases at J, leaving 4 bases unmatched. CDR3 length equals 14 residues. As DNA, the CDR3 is TGTGCCAGCAGTGAAACAGGGGATTTCTATGGCTACACCTTC. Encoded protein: CASSETGDFYGYTF.

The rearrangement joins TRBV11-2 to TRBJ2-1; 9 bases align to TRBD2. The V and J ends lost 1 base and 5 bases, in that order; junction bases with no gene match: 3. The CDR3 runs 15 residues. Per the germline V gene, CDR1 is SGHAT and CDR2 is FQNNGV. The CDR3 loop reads CASSLGLAGNNEQFF. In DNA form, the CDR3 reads TGTGCCAGCAGCTTAGGTCTAGCGGGGAACAATGAGCAGTTCTTC.

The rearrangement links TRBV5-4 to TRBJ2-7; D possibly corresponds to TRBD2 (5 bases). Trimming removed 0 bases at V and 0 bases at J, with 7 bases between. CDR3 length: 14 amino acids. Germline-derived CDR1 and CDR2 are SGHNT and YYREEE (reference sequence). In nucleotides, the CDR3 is TGTGCCAGCAGCTTGGGACGGGGCTCCTACGAGCAGTACTTC. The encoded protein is CASSLGRGSYEQYF.

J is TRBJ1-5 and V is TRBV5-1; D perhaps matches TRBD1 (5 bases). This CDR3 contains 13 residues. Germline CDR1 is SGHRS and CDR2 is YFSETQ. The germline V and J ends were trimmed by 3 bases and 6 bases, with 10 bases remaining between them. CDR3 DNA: TGCGCCAGCAGCTCATATACAGGTCAGCCCCAGCATTTT. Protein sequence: CASSSYTGQPQHF.

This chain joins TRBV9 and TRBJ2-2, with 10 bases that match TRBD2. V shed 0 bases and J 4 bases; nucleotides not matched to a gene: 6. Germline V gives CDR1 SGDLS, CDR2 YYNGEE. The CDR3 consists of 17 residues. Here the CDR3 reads CASSVDASGSRTGELFF. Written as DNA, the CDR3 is TGTGCCAGCAGCGTAGATGCTAGCGGGAGTCGCACCGGGGAGCTGTTTTTT.

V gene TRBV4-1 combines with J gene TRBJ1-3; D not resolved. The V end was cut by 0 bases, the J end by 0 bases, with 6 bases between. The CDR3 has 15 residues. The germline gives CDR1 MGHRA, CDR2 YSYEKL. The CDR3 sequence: CASSQDQDSGNTIYF. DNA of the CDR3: TGCGCCAGCAGCCAAGACCAGGACTCTGGAAACACCATATATTTT.

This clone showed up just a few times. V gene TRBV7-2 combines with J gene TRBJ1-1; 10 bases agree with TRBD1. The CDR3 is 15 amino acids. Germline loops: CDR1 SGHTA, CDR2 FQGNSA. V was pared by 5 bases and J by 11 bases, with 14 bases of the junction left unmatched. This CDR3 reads CASSPPWTGGKNAFF. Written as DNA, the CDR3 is TGTGCCAGCAGCCCACCCTGGACAGGGGGGAAGAATGCTTTCTTT.

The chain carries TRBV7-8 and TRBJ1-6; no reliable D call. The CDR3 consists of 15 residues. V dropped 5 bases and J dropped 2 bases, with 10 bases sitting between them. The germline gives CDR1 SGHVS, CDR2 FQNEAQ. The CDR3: CASSPLGTYNSPLHF. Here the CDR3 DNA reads TGTGCCAGCAGCCCTCTCGGGACCTATAATTCACCCCTCCACTTT.

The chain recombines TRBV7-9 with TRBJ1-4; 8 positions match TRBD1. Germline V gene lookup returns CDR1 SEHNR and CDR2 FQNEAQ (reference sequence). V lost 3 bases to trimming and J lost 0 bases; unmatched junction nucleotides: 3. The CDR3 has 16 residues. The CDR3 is CASSLDRASTNEKLFF. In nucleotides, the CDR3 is TGTGCCAGCAGCTTGGACAGGGCTTCAACTAATGAAAAACTGTTTTTT.

The CDR3 is CASSYSSGGKTQYF. CDR3 nucleotides: TGTGCCAGCAGTTACTCCTCGGGAGGGAAGACCCAGTACTTC. The V call is TRBV6-5, the J call TRBJ2-5, with 8 bases identical to TRBD2. Germline values: CDR1 MNHEY, CDR2 SVGAGI. After removal of 0 bases from V and 6 bases from J, the junction contained 3 bases not matched to a gene. The CDR3 is made up of 14 amino acids.

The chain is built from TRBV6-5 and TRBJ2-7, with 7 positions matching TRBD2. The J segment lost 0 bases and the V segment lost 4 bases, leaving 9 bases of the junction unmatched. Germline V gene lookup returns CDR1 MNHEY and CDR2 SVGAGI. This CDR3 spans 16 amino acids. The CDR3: CASSLAMRESSYEQYF. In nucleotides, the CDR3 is TGTGCCAGCAGTTTAGCTATGCGGGAGAGCTCCTACGAGCAGTACTTC.

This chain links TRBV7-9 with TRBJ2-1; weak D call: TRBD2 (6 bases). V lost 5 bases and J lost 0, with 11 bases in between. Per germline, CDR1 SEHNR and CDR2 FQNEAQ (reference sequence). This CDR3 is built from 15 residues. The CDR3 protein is CASSNYGGSYNEQFF. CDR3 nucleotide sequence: TGTGCCAGCAGCAATTACGGGGGCTCCTACAATGAGCAGTTCTTC.

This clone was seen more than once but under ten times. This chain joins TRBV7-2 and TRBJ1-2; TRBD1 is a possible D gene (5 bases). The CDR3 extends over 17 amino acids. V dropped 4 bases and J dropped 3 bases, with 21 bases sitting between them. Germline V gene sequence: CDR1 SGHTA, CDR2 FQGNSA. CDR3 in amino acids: CASSSEEVNRFHYGYTF. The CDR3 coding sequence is TGTGCCAGCAGCTCCGAGGAAGTCAACAGGTTCCACTATGGCTACACCTTC.

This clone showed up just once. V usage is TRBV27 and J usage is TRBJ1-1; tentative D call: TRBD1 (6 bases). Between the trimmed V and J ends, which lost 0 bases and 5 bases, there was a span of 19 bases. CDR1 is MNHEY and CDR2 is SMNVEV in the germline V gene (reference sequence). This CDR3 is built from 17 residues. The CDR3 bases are TGTGCCAGCAGTTTATCCTGGACAGCTCGGAAAGGGACTGAAGCTTTCTTT. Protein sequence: CASSLSWTARKGTEAFF.

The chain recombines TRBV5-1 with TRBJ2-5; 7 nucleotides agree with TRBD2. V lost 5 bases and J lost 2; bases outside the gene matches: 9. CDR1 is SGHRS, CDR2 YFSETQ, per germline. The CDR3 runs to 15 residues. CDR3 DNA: TGCGCCAGCAGTAGTGGTCCTAGCGGTCAAGAGACCCAGTACTTC. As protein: CASSSGPSGQETQYF.